This T cell receptor beta chain was identified during a study of CD8 T cells in ankylosing spondylitis. TCRdb re-analysed the 5' RACE reads in MiXCR, keeping a single row per CDR3 protein. Of 300,000 to 400,000 distinct CDR3 sequences in the sample, roughly 14% are singletons; the top ten hold about 1%. With 2 bases removed from V and 0 bases from J, the gap between germline ends came to 12 bases. The CDR3 spans 15 residues. Germline lookup yields CDR1 SQVTM and CDR2 ANQGSEA. This clonotype showed up just a few times. The V call is TRBV29-1, the J call TRBJ2-3; D remains ambiguous. This sequence originates from a male donor with ankylosing spondylitis or in good health (not recorded which). The specimen was blood, either unsorted or a sorted T cell fraction (not recorded which). The CDR3, as DNA: TGCAGCGTTGAAACGGCAGCGTCTAGCACAGATACGCAGTATTTT. Protein sequence: CSVETAASSTDTQYF.